These 19 T cell receptor beta chains were all obtained from the same sample, sequenced in a study of OX40 agonist ivuxolimab in advanced cancers. TCRdb keeps only in-frame clones here, not all; method: immunoSEQ multiplex PCR. The repertoire holds some 60,000 clones, with approximately 89% as singletons. The sample in question was CD4+ or CD8+ T cells sorted from blood, obtained in a trial of the OX40 agonist ivuxolimab. Source of these receptors: an adult with an advanced solid tumor such as melanoma, head and neck, liver or kidney cancer.

In this sample, this clone turned up a few times. This rearrangement joins TRBV10-3 to TRBJ1-2; D remains unclear. The CDR3 has 15 amino acids. CDR1 is ENHRY and CDR2 is SYGVKD in the germline V gene. Trimming removed 2 bases from V and 2 bases from J, with 12 bases in between. CDR3 residues: CAISERVQANYGYTF. In DNA form, the CDR3 reads TGTGCCATCAGTGAGCGAGTCCAGGCGAACTATGGCTACACCTTC.

V usage is TRBV18 and J usage is TRBJ1-2, with D unclear. Per the germline V gene, CDR1 is KGHSH and CDR2 is LQKENI. The CDR3 runs to 18 residues. V dropped 4 bases and J dropped 7 bases, with 28 bases sitting between them. The CDR3: CASSRTQTEAKGLLGYTF. Written as DNA, the CDR3 is TGTGCCAGCTCACGAACACAGACGGAAGCGAAGGGATTACTTGGCTACACCTTC. Full variable domain (outside the CDR3, taken from reference TRBV18 and TRBJ1-2): NAGVMQNPRHLVRRRGQEARLRCSPMKGHSHVYWYRQLPEEGLKFMVYLQKENIIDESGMPKERFSAEFPKEGPSILRIQQVVRGDSAAYFCASSRTQTEAKGLLGYTFGSGTRLTVV.

This clone appeared a single time. V is TRBV28 and J is TRBJ2-3; D not certain. The germline gives CDR1 MDHEN, CDR2 SYDVKM. The CDR3 is 17 amino acids. The V and J ends lost 1 base and 2 bases respectively, with 16 bases between them. The chain's CDR3 is CASSLLVWPHITDTQYF. DNA of the CDR3: TGTGCCAGCAGTTTATTGGTTTGGCCGCATATCACAGATACGCAGTATTTT.

This clone is a singleton in its sample. The chain combines TRBV2 with TRBJ2-5; 10 bases line up with TRBD1. V dropped 6 bases and J dropped 4; count of bases not matched to a gene: 2. Per germline, CDR1 SNHLY and CDR2 FYNNEI. The CDR3 length is 13 residues. Here the CDR3 DNA reads TGTGCCAGCAGGCGGACAGGGGGAGAGACCCAGTACTTC. Amino acid sequence: CASRRTGGETQYF.

The rearrangement uses TRBV7-2 and TRBJ2-7; D is possibly TRBD2 (5 bases). V was trimmed by 2 bases and J by 9 bases, leaving 29 bases between them. The germline V gene has CDR1 SGHTA and CDR2 FQGNSA. There are 18 residues in the CDR3. CDR3 nucleotide sequence: TGTGCCAGCAGCTTAAGGTACCGAGTCCGGGGAGCCCTCTCCCGGCAGTACTTC. Translating gives CASSLRYRVRGALSRQYF.

The chain is built from TRBV10-1 and TRBJ1-2; perhaps TRBD1 as D (6 bases). The CDR3 is 13 amino acids. Germline CDR1 is WNHNN and CDR2 is SYGVQD (reference sequence). Between the trimmed V and J ends, which lost 4 bases and 8 bases, there was a span of 14 bases. The CDR3 nucleotides are TGCGCCAGCAGTGCGGACAGACGGATAGGCTACACCTTC. Amino acids: CASSADRRIGYTF.

DNA for the CDR3: TGCGCCAGCTCGGTGACAGGGGTGGGCAATGAGCAGTTCTTC. This translates into CASSVTGVGNEQFF. The V gene is TRBV5-1, the J gene TRBJ2-1; 8 nucleotides match TRBD1. Per germline, CDR1 SGHRS and CDR2 YFSETQ. V dropped 7 bases and J dropped 6; count of bases not matched to a gene: 9. This CDR3 has 14 amino acids.

The chain links TRBV11-2 to TRBJ1-4, with TRBD1 matching 10 bases. J was trimmed by 10 bases and V by 4 bases; bases with no gene match: 6. This CDR3 is built from 14 residues. CDR1 and CDR2 (germline): SGHAT, FQNNGV. The CDR3 bases are TGTGCCAGCAGCTCCCGGGACAGGGGCGGAAAACTGTTTTTT. It is translated as CASSSRDRGGKLFF. Variable domain in full (rest from reference TRBV11-2 and TRBJ1-4): EAGVAQSPRYKIIEKRQSVAFWCNPISGHATLYWYQQILGQGPKLLIQFQNNGVVDDSQLPKDRFSAERLKGVDSTLKIQPAKLEDSAVYLCASSSRDRGGKLFFGSGTQLSVL.

The chain couples TRBV5-4 to TRBJ1-1; D not certain. This CDR3 is 14 amino acids long. CDR1 is SGHNT and CDR2 is YYREEE in the germline V gene (reference sequence). Trimming pared 7 bases from V and 1 base from J, leaving 14 bases between. The CDR3 DNA is TGTGCCAGCCGGACGGAGACGACGAACACTGAAGCTTTCTTT. This gives the protein CASRTETTNTEAFF.

V gene TRBV29-1 combines with J gene TRBJ2-2, with D tentatively TRBD2 (7 bases). Germline V CDR1 and CDR2: SQVTM, ANQGSEA. This CDR3 spans 13 amino acids. V dropped 4 bases and J dropped 7 bases, with 13 bases sitting between them. This CDR3 is CSVGEGGGGELFF. Here the CDR3 DNA reads TGCAGCGTTGGAGAGGGGGGGGGCGGGGAGCTGTTTTTT.

The chain combines TRBV2 with TRBJ1-4; 8 bases are a match to TRBD1. Losses at the gene ends were 7 bases for V and 8 bases for J; bases not matched to a gene: 12. This CDR3 has 15 residues. Germline values: CDR1 SNHLY, CDR2 FYNNEI. CDR3 DNA: TGTGCCAGCAACCAATTGACAGGGGAGGAGGAAAAACTGTTTTTT. Protein sequence: CASNQLTGEEEKLFF.

CDR3 bases: TGTGCCAGCAGTTACGCAGGGACGGGAACTGAAGCTTTCTTT. Translation gives CASSYAGTGTEAFF. The genes are TRBV6-6 and TRBJ1-1, with D perhaps matching TRBD1 (5 bases). Trimming took 2 bases from V and 5 from J, leaving 12 bases between them. The CDR3 is made up of 14 amino acids. Per the germline V gene, CDR1 is MNHNY and CDR2 is SVGAGI (reference sequence).

V usage is TRBV6-6 and J usage is TRBJ2-5, with unresolved D. Germline-derived CDR1 and CDR2 are MNHNY and SVGAGI (reference sequence). Trimming removed 6 bases from V and 4 bases from J, with 6 bases in between. The CDR3 has 11 amino acids. The CDR3 loop reads CASSRGETQYF. The CDR3 DNA reads as TGTGCCAGCAGCCGCGGAGAGACCCAGTACTTC.

CDR3 loop: CASSPQTAGDEQYF. The CDR3 DNA reads TGTGCCAGCTCACCCCAGACAGCCGGGGACGAGCAGTACTTC. This rearrangement joins TRBV18 to TRBJ2-7, with D perhaps being TRBD1 or TRBD2 (5 bases each). This CDR3 region has 14 residues. The ends were cut back, 3 bases at V and 5 bases at J, with 14 bases in the middle. Germline CDR1 KGHSH, CDR2 LQKENI.

This clone was seen more than once but under ten times. The CDR3 coding sequence is TGTGCCAGCAGCTTAACCTCTAACTATGGCTACACCTTC. As protein: CASSLTSNYGYTF. The chain recombines TRBV7-2 with TRBJ1-2, with D uncertain. This CDR3 contains 13 residues. V lost 2 bases to trimming and J lost 0 bases, with 4 bases between them. Germline CDR1 reads SGHTA; CDR2 reads FQGNSA.

The rearrangement links TRBV10-3 to TRBJ2-2, with D possibly being TRBD1 (5 bases). The CDR3 length is 13 residues. Germline values: CDR1 ENHRY, CDR2 SYGVKD. V was cut by 6 bases and J by 8 bases, with 13 bases left in between. CDR3 residues: CAIRDSLQGELFF. CDR3 sequence (DNA): TGTGCCATCAGAGACAGCCTTCAAGGGGAGCTGTTTTTT.

This clone was recorded a few times. The chain uses TRBV7-6 and TRBJ2-2, with TRBD2 matching 9 bases. This CDR3 has 15 residues. The trim removed 6 bases at V and 4 bases at J, leaving 6 bases unmatched. Germline V CDR1 and CDR2: SGHVS, FNYEAQ. CDR3 loop: CASSFGLATTGELFF. The CDR3 nucleotides read TGTGCCAGCAGTTTTGGACTAGCGACCACCGGGGAGCTGTTTTTT.

The J gene is TRBJ2-2, the V gene TRBV7-2; D possibly corresponds to TRBD2 (6 bases). This CDR3 is built from 17 residues. The germline V and J ends were trimmed by 3 bases and 6 bases, with 20 bases remaining between them. Germline V gene lookup returns CDR1 SGHTA and CDR2 FQGNSA. The DNA for the CDR3 is TGTGCCAGCAGCTTGGACTCCGAGCGGGTCATGGCCGGGGAGCTGTTTTTT. The encoded protein is CASSLDSERVMAGELFF.

This chain uses TRBV28 with TRBJ1-1; perhaps TRBD1 as D (5 bases). This CDR3 has 13 amino acids. CDR1 is MDHEN, CDR2 SYDVKM, per germline. The V and J ends lost 3 bases and 9 bases respectively, with 14 bases between them. The CDR3 region is CASSFMIRGQAFF. CDR3 nucleotide sequence: TGTGCCAGCAGTTTCATGATTAGGGGCCAAGCTTTCTTT.